These 18 T cell receptor beta chains came from one sample sequenced in a study of Ad26.COV2.S vaccination and SARS-CoV-2 variants. As to treatment: about 20 received Ad26.COV2.S at low or high dose, single or two shots; 5 received placebo; per-sample allocation not given. After the first vaccine or placebo injection, samples were drawn on day 63. Libraries were prepared by immunoSEQ multiplex PCR; TCRdb keeps only in-frame clonotypes and omits some of them. The table shows under 500,000 clones, with about 92% occurring only once. The sample was peripheral blood, taken in a trial of Ad26.COV2.S vaccine versus placebo. The receptors stem from a person between 18 and 59 years old who received the Ad26.COV2.S COVID-19 vaccine or a placebo.

This chain's CDR3 is CASSIVSFSYTGELFF. The DNA for the CDR3 is TGTGCCAGTAGTATAGTAAGTTTTTCGTACACCGGGGAGCTGTTTTTT. The chain combines TRBV19 with TRBJ2-2; D call uncertain. V gave up 1 base and J gave up 3 bases, with 12 bases separating them. This CDR3 is 16 amino acids long. Germline V gives CDR1 LNHDA, CDR2 SQIVND (reference sequence).

There are a few counts of this clone. The rearrangement uses TRBV4-1 and TRBJ2-2; D gene uncertain. The germline CDR1 and CDR2 sequences are MGHRA and YSYEKL. The length of the CDR3 is 13 residues. Trimming stripped 3 bases from V and 1 base from J, with 3 bases between. The CDR3 DNA follows: TGCGCCAGCAGCCATGTGAACACCGGGGAGCTGTTTTTT. Protein product: CASSHVNTGELFF.

The J gene is TRBJ1-4, the V gene TRBV15, with TRBD1 as a possible D gene (5 bases). The V end was cut by 3 bases, the J end by 5 bases, with 13 bases between. Germline assignment: CDR1 LNHNV and CDR2 YYDKDF (reference sequence). The CDR3 has 15 amino acids. The CDR3 is CATSREGTSNEKLFF. CDR3 DNA: TGTGCCACCAGCAGGGAGGGGACTTCCAATGAAAAACTGTTTTTT. The variable domain in full, with the rest retrieved from reference TRBV15 and TRBJ1-4, is DAMVIQNPRYQVTQFGKPVTLSCSQTLNHNVMYWYQQKSSQAPKLLFHYYDKDFNNEADTPDNFQSRRPNTSFCFLDIRSPGLGDTAMYLCATSREGTSNEKLFFGSGTQLSVL.

V usage is TRBV19 and J usage is TRBJ1-2, with D possibly TRBD1 on 6 matching bases. CDR3 length equals 14 residues. V was clipped by 6 bases and J by 8 bases, with 19 bases between them. Germline V gives CDR1 LNHDA, CDR2 SQIVND (reference sequence). The CDR3 nucleotides are TGTGCCAGTAGACCAGGGGCGGCCCTGGGAGGCTACACCTTC. Translation: CASRPGAALGGYTF.

The chain is built from TRBV4-1 and TRBJ2-3, with D possibly TRBD2 on 6 matching bases. The CDR3 has 15 residues. Trimming cost V 4 bases and J 6 bases, with 17 bases left between them. Germline V gene data show CDR1 as MGHRA and CDR2 as YSYEKL. CDR3 protein: CASSPYKRAGDTQYF. The CDR3 nucleotides read TGCGCCAGCAGCCCCTACAAGCGGGCGGGCGATACGCAGTATTTT.

In DNA, the CDR3 is TGCGCCAGTTGGCTAGCGCAAGAGACCCAGTACTTC. Encoded protein: CASWLAQETQYF. The V call is TRBV5-1, the J call TRBJ2-5; perhaps TRBD2 as D (6 bases). Trimming took 8 bases from V and 2 from J, leaving 10 bases between them. CDR1 and CDR2 (germline): SGHRS, YFSETQ. The CDR3 sequence is 12 residues long.

As regards this clone: Other nucleotide sequences from this sample produce the same CDR3. This chain connects TRBV9 to TRBJ2-5; D not resolved. V lost 0 bases and J 2 bases, leaving 8 bases between the germline ends. The CDR3 contains 14 residues. Germline loops: CDR1 SGDLS, CDR2 YYNGEE. CDR3 loop: CASSVAGSQETQYF. The CDR3 region has the DNA TGTGCCAGCAGCGTAGCAGGCAGTCAAGAGACCCAGTACTTC.

This rearrangement joins TRBV2 to TRBJ2-3, with TRBD1 matching over 9 bases. The CDR3 extends over 16 amino acids. Unmatched junction bases numbered 7, after V lost 4 bases and J lost 2 bases. Germline CDR1 is SNHLY and CDR2 is FYNNEI. CDR3 protein: CASSVDRGSSTDTQYF. CDR3 coding DNA: TGTGCCAGCAGTGTAGACAGGGGGAGTTCCACAGATACGCAGTATTTT.

This chain joins TRBV2 and TRBJ1-1; no reliable D call. Trimming shortened V by 5 bases and J by 0 bases, and 4 bases separated the two germline ends. The germline CDR1 and CDR2 sequences are SNHLY and FYNNEI. There are 12 residues in the CDR3. The chain's CDR3 is CASSRLNTEAFF. The CDR3 bases are TGTGCCAGCAGTCGATTGAACACTGAAGCTTTCTTT.

This clone was seen just once. The chain employs TRBV19 and TRBJ2-1; 9 bases are a match to TRBD2. The CDR3 sequence is 15 residues long. Germline V CDR1 and CDR2: LNHDA, SQIVND (reference sequence). Germline trimming cut 7 bases from V and 7 bases from J; bases unmatched to any gene: 11. The CDR3 coding sequence is TGTGCCAGTAACCGACCGGGCGGGAGGGGGAATGAGCAGTTCTTC. This encodes CASNRPGGRGNEQFF. Based on the CDR3 plus reference TRBV19 and TRBJ2-1, the full variable domain is DGGITQSPKYLFRKEGQNVTLSCEQNLNHDAMYWYRQDPGQGLRLIYYSQIVNDFQKGDIAEGYSVSREKKESFPLTVTSAQKNPTAFYLCASNRPGGRGNEQFFGPGTRLTVL.

This clone was observed a handful of times. V and J are TRBV5-5 and TRBJ2-7, with D perhaps matching TRBD2 (5 bases). V shed 5 bases and J shed 3 bases, with 15 bases lying between them. The CDR3 spans 14 residues. Germline CDR1 SGHKS, CDR2 YYEKEE (reference sequence). CDR3 protein: CASSFGAGIYEQYF. CDR3 in DNA: TGTGCCAGCAGTTTTGGCGCCGGGATCTACGAGCAGTACTTC.

The chain uses TRBV15 and TRBJ1-6; weak D call: TRBD1 (5 bases). The germline gives CDR1 LNHNV, CDR2 YYDKDF (reference sequence). CDR3 length equals 16 residues. V was trimmed by 6 bases and J by 9 bases, leaving 21 bases between them. The CDR3 sequence: CATRPRGGEGSSPLHF. The CDR3 DNA is TGTGCCACCAGACCCCGAGGAGGGGAGGGGAGTTCACCCCTCCACTTT.

The count of this clone is one. The genes are TRBV5-1 and TRBJ2-7, with TRBD1 matching 7 bases. V dropped 4 bases and J dropped 7; count of bases not matched to a gene: 5. The CDR3 runs to 12 residues. Germline V gene lookup returns CDR1 SGHRS and CDR2 YFSETQ. This CDR3 reads CASSSPDREQYF. The CDR3 bases are TGCGCCAGCAGCAGCCCGGACAGGGAGCAGTACTTC.

The table lists this clone with a few counts. The chain is built from TRBV11-2 and TRBJ1-6, with D uncertain. The CDR3 runs 18 residues. Germline lookup yields CDR1 SGHAT and CDR2 FQNNGV. Trimming took 4 bases from V and 3 from J, leaving 19 bases between them. CDR3 sequence reads: CASSSTSMGTRYNSPLHF. CDR3 DNA sequence: TGTGCCAGCAGCTCTACTTCTATGGGTACTCGCTATAATTCACCCCTCCACTTT.

This rearrangement joins TRBV5-4 to TRBJ2-1; no clear D. CDR1 is SGHNT, CDR2 YYREEE, per germline (reference sequence). V lost 3 bases and J lost 9, with 10 bases in between. This CDR3 is 12 amino acids long. The DNA of the CDR3 is TGTGCCAGCAGCTGGGATCTCGGTGAGCAGTTCTTC. Translated: CASSWDLGEQFF.

This clone was detected once. This rearrangement joins TRBV7-8 to TRBJ2-1, with D unclear. CDR3 length equals 11 residues. Trimming took 6 bases from V and 5 from J, leaving 5 bases between them. Germline V lookup: CDR1 SGHVS, CDR2 FQNEAQ. The CDR3 loop reads CASSFNNEQFF. CDR3 nucleotide sequence: TGTGCCAGCAGTTTTAACAATGAGCAGTTCTTC. Full variable domain (missing parts from reference TRBV7-8 and TRBJ2-1): GAGVSQSPRYKVAKRGQDVALRCDPISGHVSLFWYQQALGQGPEFLTYFQNEAQLDKSGLPSDRFFAERPEGSVSTLKIQRTQQEDSAVYLCASSFNNEQFFGPGTRLTVL.

The V call is TRBV7-6, the J call TRBJ1-1, with 7 bases fitting TRBD1. J gave up 0 bases and V 1 base, and 5 bases lay outside the gene matches. The CDR3 is 16 residues long. CDR1 is SGHVS and CDR2 is FNYEAQ in the germline V gene. CDR3 DNA: TGTGCCAGCAGCTTAGGGGACAGAAGGATGAACACTGAAGCTTTCTTT. It yields the protein CASSLGDRRMNTEAFF.

V usage is TRBV6-2 or TRBV6-3 and J usage is TRBJ2-4; D may be TRBD1 (5 bases). This CDR3 is 13 amino acids long. Germline V gives CDR1 MNHEY, CDR2 SVGEGT. Deletions cut 2 bases from V and 8 bases from J, with 10 bases between. As DNA, the CDR3 is TGTGCCAGCAGTTACGGGCAGGGATACATTCAGTACTTC. This codes for CASSYGQGYIQYF.